This TCR beta chain stems from a study of T cell responses to AZD1222 COVID-19 vaccine. Study results and limitations: Following two doses of AZD1222, Spike-specific TCR breadth and depth rose. The donor group comprised mostly white British people and more females; the analysis possibly underestimated clonal diversity.

On this clone itself: No antigen is known for it.

This CDR3 is built from 14 residues. Deletions cut 6 bases from V and 5 bases from J, with 16 bases between. Germline V gene lookup returns CDR1 MDHEN and CDR2 SYDVKM. The protocol was immunoSEQ multiplex PCR, while the TCRdb copy is restricted to in-frame clones and leaves out a portion. The profile shows 90,000 to 100,000 clones, roughly 84% of them singletons. The sequences come from peripheral blood, collected 28 days after the second AZD1222 dose. The TCR originated in an adult who received the AZD1222 COVID-19 vaccine. This chain joins TRBV28 and TRBJ2-5, with D tentatively TRBD2 (5 bases). CDR3 residues: CASRRGPNWETQYF. CDR3 nucleotide sequence: TGTGCCAGCAGACGCGGGCCCAACTGGGAGACCCAGTACTTC.